The 21 T cell receptor beta chains in this list originate from one sample, sequenced in a study of blood T cells in healthy people across ages. The second PCR ran 7 to 11 cycles with a sample-barcoded 5' primer and J-beta primers. In TCRdb, the 5' RACE reads were re-called with MiXCR into one record per CDR3 protein. This table has about 630,000 distinct CDR3 sequences, around 21% appearing once. Sequenced input: blood. The receptors were gathered from a man aged 65 to 85 in good health.

This clonotype appeared a few times. The junction departs from germline at one end; a sequencing error may be responsible. The chain has TRBV29-1 and TRBJ2-3; possibly TRBD2 for D (5 bases). The CDR3 is 11 residues long. The germline V gene has CDR1 SQVTM and CDR2 ANQGSEA. CDR3 sequence reads: CSVASTNTQYF. CDR3 DNA: TGCAGCGTTGCTAGCACAAATACGCAGTATTTT.

In this sample, this clonotype turned up a few times. The chain combines TRBV20-1 with TRBJ1-4, with D perhaps TRBD1 (5 bases). This CDR3 is 17 amino acids long. Germline lookup yields CDR1 DFQATT and CDR2 SNEGSKA (reference sequence). Trimming cost V 0 bases and J 7 bases, with 21 bases left between them. DNA for the CDR3: TGCAGTGCTAGAGATGATAGGTGGGACCTGGGGAGTGAAAAACTGTTTTTT. This translates into CSARDDRWDLGSEKLFF.

The rearrangement uses TRBV29-1 and TRBJ1-1, with unresolved D. Germline-derived CDR1 and CDR2 are SQVTM and ANQGSEA. Trimming shortened V by 7 bases and J by 0 bases, and 6 bases separated the two germline ends. This CDR3 has 11 residues. Here the CDR3 reads CSGSLNTEAFF. CDR3 nucleotide sequence: TGCAGCGGAAGCTTGAACACTGAAGCTTTCTTT.

The rearrangement links TRBV6-1 to TRBJ1-6; 10 positions agree with TRBD1. This CDR3 is 16 amino acids long. From germline, CDR1 is MNHNS and CDR2 SASEGT. V dropped 0 bases and J dropped 7; count of bases not matched to a gene: 3. CDR3 sequence reads: CASSEALDRGNSPLHF. DNA of the CDR3: TGTGCCAGCAGTGAAGCCTTGGACAGGGGGAATTCACCCCTCCACTTT.

The CDR3 DNA follows: TGTGCCAGCAGTTTGGACAGGGCCGGCAATCAGCCCCAGCATTTT. As protein: CASSLDRAGNQPQHF. This chain connects TRBV28 to TRBJ1-5; 8 bases agree with TRBD1. From germline, CDR1 is MDHEN and CDR2 SYDVKM. The CDR3 is 15 residues long. With 3 bases clipped from V and 2 bases from J, the junction kept 3 bases outside the gene matches.

This clonotype showed up just once. The CDR3 DNA reads as TGTGCCAGCAGCCAAGCGGGCGGCGGCCTCGAGCAGTACTTC. It specifies CASSQAGGGLEQYF. The chain employs TRBV3-1 and TRBJ2-7; D gene ambiguous. CDR1 is LGHDT and CDR2 is YNNKEL in the germline V gene (reference sequence). V gave up 1 base and J gave up 6 bases, with 13 bases separating them. This CDR3 is 14 amino acids long.

This clonotype was observed a handful of times. The genes are TRBV12-3 or TRBV12-4 and TRBJ2-7; 9 nucleotides match TRBD1. The CDR3 is 16 amino acids. The V and J ends lost 6 bases and 1 base, in that order; junction bases with no gene match: 10. The DNA of the CDR3 is TGTGCCAGCAGCCCAAACACCGGGACAGGGTCCTACGAGCAGTACTTC. Translating it yields CASSPNTGTGSYEQYF.

Concerning this clonotype: An end of the junction does not agree with germline; a read error may underlie this. V is TRBV10-2 and J is TRBJ2-5, with 10 positions matching TRBD2. The assigned J gene may be wrong: the sequence end matches TRBJ2-7 better. Germline V gives CDR1 WSHSY, CDR2 SAAADI. The CDR3 is made up of 15 amino acids. The CDR3 DNA sequence: TGCGCCGGCAGTGACTTAGCGGGAGGTGAATACGAGCAGTACTTC. This sequence encodes CAGSDLAGGEYEQYF.

The chain joins TRBV6-5 to TRBJ2-5, with 7 bases aligning to TRBD1. TRBJ2-7 explains the end of the DNA better; the J call may be wrong. Germline CDR1 reads MNHEY; CDR2 reads SVGAGI. CDR3 length: 14 residues. CDR3 region: CASSRGDRDYEQYF. The DNA of the CDR3 is TGTGCCAGCAGCCGGGGAGACAGGGACTACGAGCAGTACTTC.

The chain combines TRBV20-1 with TRBJ2-5; perhaps D is TRBD1 or TRBD2 (6 bases each). This CDR3 contains 14 residues. Germline CDR1 DFQATT, CDR2 SNEGSKA (reference sequence). Trimming left V 0 bases short and J 2 bases short, with 10 bases between. Here the CDR3 reads CSARDRGRQETQYF. In DNA, the CDR3 is TGCAGTGCTAGAGATCGGGGGCGTCAAGAGACCCAGTACTTC.

V usage is TRBV7-9 and J usage is TRBJ1-1, with D possibly TRBD1 on 5 matching bases. V was trimmed by 1 base and J by 4 bases, leaving 7 bases between them. CDR1 is SEHNR and CDR2 is FQNEAQ in the germline V gene (reference sequence). The CDR3 loop spans 13 amino acids. The CDR3 DNA sequence: TGTGCCAGCAGCTTAGAGGGGCCCACTGAAGCTTTCTTT. Protein sequence: CASSLEGPTEAFF.

This clonotype was recorded a few times. J is TRBJ2-7 and V is TRBV20-1, with D possibly matching TRBD1 (6 bases). V was pared by 5 bases and J by 1 base, with 15 bases between. Germline CDR1 and CDR2: DFQATT and SNEGSKA (reference sequence). This CDR3 has 14 residues. CDR3 protein: CSASRQGTSYEQYF. The CDR3 region has the DNA TGCAGTGCTTCCCGCCAGGGGACGTCCTACGAGCAGTACTTC.

This clonotype was found a few times. This chain uses TRBV25-1 with TRBJ2-1, with 10 bases that match TRBD1. After removal of 6 bases from V and 9 bases from J, the junction contained 2 bases not matched to a gene. CDR1 and CDR2 from the germline V gene are MGHDK and SYGVNS. This CDR3 spans 12 amino acids. CDR3 loop: CASRDRGPEQFF. The CDR3 bases are TGTGCCAGCAGAGACAGGGGGCCTGAGCAGTTCTTC.

This clonotype was found a few times. The V call is TRBV21-1, the J call TRBJ2-5; the table's D call, TRBD1, has no DNA check behind it. The DNA end lines up better with TRBJ2-1; the J call may be wrong. TRBV21-1 is shown as a pseudogene. The CDR3 contains 16 residues. CDR3 sequence (DNA): TGTGCCAGCAGCGCGTACCGGGACAGGGGGAACAATGAGCAGTTCTTC. It encodes CASSAYRDRGNNEQFF.

In its sample, this clonotype was seen many times. CDR3: CASSQYRGEKLFF. The CDR3 DNA is TGTGCCAGCAGCCAATACCGAGGGGAAAAACTGTTTTTT. J is TRBJ1-4 and V is TRBV3-1, with D hard to call. The germline V gene encodes CDR1 LGHDT and CDR2 YNNKEL (reference sequence). V lost 2 bases and J 8 bases, leaving 9 bases between the germline ends. The CDR3 extends over 13 amino acids.

The V call is TRBV15, the J call TRBJ2-5; 10 bases line up with TRBD2. Germline loops: CDR1 LNHNV, CDR2 YYDKDF (reference sequence). The CDR3 is 15 amino acids. The J segment lost 11 bases and the V segment lost 6 bases, leaving 15 bases of the junction unmatched. CDR3 loop: CATRPEAGGSLEQYF. The CDR3 bases are TGTGCCACCAGACCCGAAGCGGGGGGGTCTTTAGAGCAGTACTTC.

This clonotype appeared once. The V and J genes are TRBV9 and TRBJ2-1; D possibly corresponds to TRBD2 (5 bases). CDR1 SGDLS and CDR2 YYNGEE come from the germline V gene. V dropped 0 bases and J dropped 4 bases, with 8 bases sitting between them. The CDR3 loop spans 14 amino acids. The CDR3: CASSVEGEYNEQFF. For the CDR3, the DNA is TGTGCCAGCAGCGTAGAGGGAGAATACAATGAGCAGTTCTTC.

This clonotype has only a few counts. The chain uses TRBV6-2 or TRBV6-3 and TRBJ2-7; TRBD2 aligns across 7 bases. Losses at the gene ends were 0 bases for V and 3 bases for J; bases not matched to a gene: 5. Germline V lookup: CDR1 MNHEY, CDR2 SVGEGT. The CDR3 runs to 15 residues. CDR3 protein: CASSYSRLADYEQYF. DNA for the CDR3: TGTGCCAGCAGTTACTCGAGACTAGCAGACTACGAGCAGTACTTC.

In regard to this clonotype: An end of the junction differs from the germline gene, which may be a read error. The V and J genes are TRBV13 and TRBJ1-1; D call uncertain. The CDR3 runs to 12 residues. Germline values: CDR1 PRHDT, CDR2 FYEKMQ (reference sequence). CDR3 sequence (DNA): TGTGCCGGCAGCTTTCCTCATACGGAAGCTTTCTTT. Its translation is CAGSFPHTEAFF. Together with reference TRBV13 and TRBJ1-1, the CDR3 gives the full variable domain: AAGVIQSPRHLIKEKRETATLKCYPIPRHDTVYWYQQGPGQDPQFLISFYEKMQSDKGSIPDRFSAQQFSDYHSELNMSSLELGDSALYFCAGSFPHTEAFFGQGTRLTVV.

CDR3 region: CAISESGLAVTDTQYF. Written as DNA, the CDR3 is TGTGCCATCAGTGAGTCTGGACTAGCGGTCACAGATACGCAGTATTTT. V and J are TRBV10-3 and TRBJ2-3; the match to TRBD2 covers 10 bases. Germline V gene data show CDR1 as ENHRY and CDR2 as SYGVKD. There are 16 residues in the CDR3. With V trimmed by 0 bases and J by 2 bases, 2 bases remained unmatched.

The V and J genes are TRBV6-6 and TRBJ2-1; perhaps D is TRBD1 or TRBD2 (5 bases each). The CDR3 has 13 residues. The germline V and J ends were trimmed by 6 bases and 5 bases, with 11 bases remaining between them. Germline assignment: CDR1 MNHNY and CDR2 SVGAGI (reference sequence). This CDR3 reads CASRRDGNNEQFF. The CDR3 coding sequence is TGTGCCAGCAGACGGGACGGAAACAATGAGCAGTTCTTC.